These 22 T cell receptor beta chains came from one sample sequenced in a study of cytomegalovirus exposure and HLA in healthy donors. The primer mix had 60 Vbeta and 13 Jbeta primers. Clones were read by immunoSEQ multiplex PCR, and TCRdb kept only the in-frame ones, dropping some. The table lists 85,000 to 100,000 clones, just under 80% of them singletons. Sequenced input: PBMCs. These TCRs come from a man aged 25 to 40 in good health and CMV-seronegative.

The chain has TRBV30 and TRBJ1-1, with unresolved D. V lost 3 bases and J lost 7, with 21 bases in between. In germline, CDR1 is GTSNPN, CDR2 SVGIG (reference sequence). This CDR3 contains 15 residues. In DNA form, the CDR3 reads TGTGCCTGGAGGACTAACCTCTCGGGGAAGAATGAAGCTTTCTTT. Translation: CAWRTNLSGKNEAFF.

The CDR3 here is CASSYSEGLGQPQHF. The DNA for the CDR3 is TGTGCCAGCAGTTACTCGGAGGGGCTGGGTCAGCCCCAGCATTTT. The chain has TRBV6-6 and TRBJ1-5; D may be TRBD1 (5 bases). The CDR3 contains 15 residues. Per germline, CDR1 MNHNY and CDR2 SVGAGI (reference sequence). V lost 0 bases to trimming and J lost 6 bases, with 12 bases between them.

The chain carries TRBV29-1 and TRBJ2-3; D call uncertain. CDR3 size: 13 residues. Looked up from germline, CDR1 is SQVTM and CDR2 is ANQGSEA. Trimming took off 4 bases at V and 1 base at J, with 9 bases between the two ends. The CDR3 coding sequence is TGCAGCGTTGCCTACCAACGCACAGATACGCAGTATTTT. Encoded protein: CSVAYQRTDTQYF.

This chain connects TRBV6-6 to TRBJ2-4; D gene ambiguous. Trimming took 6 bases from V and 5 from J, leaving 14 bases between them. The CDR3 has 14 amino acids. CDR1 is MNHNY and CDR2 is SVGAGI in the germline V gene (reference sequence). As DNA, the CDR3 is TGTGCCAGCAGCCTCCCTGGCAGTGAAAACATTCAGTACTTC. Amino acids: CASSLPGSENIQYF.

As DNA, the CDR3 is TGTGCCAGCAGAGGTATCAGGTCCGTTTACGAGCAGTACTTC. This translates into CASRGIRSVYEQYF. The chain employs TRBV2 and TRBJ2-7; D call uncertain. The V end lost 6 bases, the J end lost 4 bases, and 16 bases lay between the germline ends. CDR3 size: 14 residues. Germline CDR1 and CDR2: SNHLY and FYNNEI.

Here the CDR3 DNA reads TGCGCCAGCAGCCAAGATTTAGCGGGAAAGAATGAGCAGTTCTTC. Protein product: CASSQDLAGKNEQFF. The chain combines TRBV4-1 with TRBJ2-1; 8 bases are a match to TRBD2. V lost 0 bases and J lost 7; bases outside the gene matches: 5. The germline CDR1 and CDR2 sequences are MGHRA and YSYEKL. This CDR3 is 15 amino acids long.

This chain joins TRBV5-1 and TRBJ2-3, with D tentatively TRBD2 (6 bases). This CDR3 has 15 amino acids. The ends were cut back, 5 bases at V and 2 bases at J, with 15 bases in the middle. CDR1 and CDR2 (germline): SGHRS, YFSETQ. CDR3 in amino acids: CASSLAEPFTDTQYF. The CDR3 DNA is TGCGCCAGCAGTTTAGCGGAGCCGTTCACAGATACGCAGTATTTT.

V usage is TRBV5-1 and J usage is TRBJ1-5; D call uncertain. From germline, CDR1 is SGHRS and CDR2 YFSETQ. This CDR3 comprises 15 residues. Trimming stripped 2 bases from V and 0 bases from J, with 9 bases between. CDR3 nucleotide sequence: TGCGCCAGCAGCTTCGCCCCAGGTAGCAATCAGCCCCAGCATTTT. Translated: CASSFAPGSNQPQHF.

The chain employs TRBV2 and TRBJ1-1; the D is unclear. CDR1 SNHLY and CDR2 FYNNEI come from the germline V gene. CDR3 length equals 13 residues. Trimming stripped 4 bases from V and 0 bases from J, with 6 bases between. The CDR3 loop is CASSGVLNTEAFF. The CDR3, as DNA: TGTGCCAGCAGTGGCGTTCTGAACACTGAAGCTTTCTTT. Variable domain in full (rest from reference TRBV2 and TRBJ1-1): EPEVTQTPSHQVTQMGQEVILRCVPISNHLYFYWYRQILGQKVEFLVSFYNNEISEKSEIFDDQFSVERPDGSNFTLKIRSTKLEDSAMYFCASSGVLNTEAFFGQGTRLTVV.

The chain joins TRBV9 to TRBJ2-5; D perhaps matches TRBD2 (6 bases). Trimming took off 3 bases at V and 7 bases at J, with 13 bases between the two ends. Germline CDR1 and CDR2: SGDLS and YYNGEE. This CDR3 is 13 amino acids long. The CDR3 region has the DNA TGTGCCAGCAGCGGCCCAGCGGGCCGGACCCAGTACTTC. Protein: CASSGPAGRTQYF.

V and J are TRBV11-2 and TRBJ1-3; 10 bases fit TRBD1. V was pared by 7 bases and J by 1 base, with 4 bases of the junction left unmatched. The CDR3 has 15 amino acids. CDR1 and CDR2 from the germline V gene are SGHAT and FQNNGV. CDR3 amino acids: CASTWTGGSGNTIYF. DNA of the CDR3: TGTGCCAGCACCTGGACAGGGGGATCTGGAAACACCATATATTTT. The full variable domain, completed using reference TRBV11-2 and TRBJ1-3, is EAGVAQSPRYKIIEKRQSVAFWCNPISGHATLYWYQQILGQGPKLLIQFQNNGVVDDSQLPKDRFSAERLKGVDSTLKIQPAKLEDSAVYLCASTWTGGSGNTIYFGEGSWLTVV.

This chain uses TRBV7-8 with TRBJ1-2; D gene uncertain. V lost 7 bases, J lost 5 bases, and 17 bases lay in between. Germline loops: CDR1 SGHVS, CDR2 FQNEAQ. This CDR3 spans 14 amino acids. The CDR3 DNA is TGTGCCAGCACCCCCGCCCCAAAACTTTATGGCTACACCTTC. Translating it yields CASTPAPKLYGYTF.

This clone has a handful of counts. J is TRBJ1-1 and V is TRBV30, with D unclear. Germline V gene data show CDR1 as GTSNPN and CDR2 as SVGIG (reference sequence). The CDR3 is 13 residues long. Trimming pared 1 base from V and 0 bases from J, leaving 6 bases between. The DNA for the CDR3 is TGTGCCTGGAGTGGGGCGTTGAACACTGAAGCTTTCTTT. Its translation: CAWSGALNTEAFF.

The chain combines TRBV30 with TRBJ2-3; D is ambiguous. The CDR3 runs to 12 residues. Trimming shortened V by 2 bases and J by 6 bases, and 9 bases separated the two germline ends. CDR1 GTSNPN and CDR2 SVGIG come from the germline V gene (reference sequence). CDR3 region: CAWSTQADTQYF. In DNA form, the CDR3 reads TGTGCCTGGAGTACCCAAGCCGATACGCAGTATTTT.

This chain connects TRBV4-2 to TRBJ2-1; TRBD2 agrees at 10 bases. V lost 0 bases to trimming and J lost 5 bases; unmatched junction nucleotides: 16. The length of the CDR3 is 20 residues. CDR1 LGHNA and CDR2 YNFKEQ come from the germline V gene. Written as DNA, the CDR3 is TGTGCCAGCAGCCAAGACGCGGGGGCTAGCGGGAGCTTCGGGGACAATGAGCAGTTCTTC. It translates to CASSQDAGASGSFGDNEQFF.

The chain combines TRBV9 with TRBJ2-3, with D perhaps matching TRBD1 (7 bases). The germline gives CDR1 SGDLS, CDR2 YYNGEE. Trimming left V 0 bases short and J 3 bases short, with 14 bases between. The CDR3 has 16 residues. The CDR3 loop reads CASSVVAGGRTDTQYF. The CDR3 DNA is TGTGCCAGCAGCGTAGTGGCAGGGGGGAGAACAGATACGCAGTATTTT.

The chain uses TRBV10-3 and TRBJ1-1; no clear D gene. V lost 4 bases and J lost 7, with 13 bases in between. The CDR3 covers 13 residues. Looked up from germline, CDR1 is ENHRY and CDR2 is SYGVKD. The CDR3 sequence: CAISVGGVGEAFF. The CDR3 DNA follows: TGTGCCATCAGTGTGGGTGGAGTAGGTGAAGCTTTCTTT.

This chain uses TRBV19 with TRBJ2-2, with 7 nucleotides matching TRBD1. CDR3 size: 19 residues. Germline V gene data show CDR1 as LNHDA and CDR2 as SQIVND (reference sequence). Trimming took 4 bases from V and 0 from J; bases not matched to a gene: 14. Here the CDR3 reads CASSKALPGQSANTGELFF. Written as DNA, the CDR3 is TGTGCCAGTAGTAAGGCCCTACCGGGACAGTCCGCGAACACCGGGGAGCTGTTTTTT.

The chain combines TRBV5-5 with TRBJ1-1, with 8 bases lining up with TRBD1. Unmatched junction bases numbered 12, after V lost 7 bases and J lost 10 bases. Per germline, CDR1 SGHKS and CDR2 YYEKEE (reference sequence). CDR3 length: 13 amino acids. CDR3 bases: TGTGCCAGCCAACCAGGGGGCGCATTGGGAGCTTTCTTT. It yields the protein CASQPGGALGAFF.

The V gene is TRBV11-2, the J gene TRBJ2-1; D is possibly TRBD1 (5 bases). V lost 4 bases and J 10 bases, leaving 14 bases between the germline ends. Germline CDR1 reads SGHAT; CDR2 reads FQNNGV. The CDR3 is 13 amino acids. The CDR3 sequence is CASSSLGVWEQFF. CDR3 bases: TGTGCCAGCAGCTCGCTAGGGGTCTGGGAGCAGTTCTTC.

This chain uses TRBV6-6 with TRBJ2-2; the D is unclear. Germline CDR1 MNHNY, CDR2 SVGAGI (reference sequence). This CDR3 contains 14 residues. Trimming pared 4 bases from V and 4 bases from J, leaving 10 bases between. CDR3 in amino acids: CASSLFSGTGELFF. CDR3 DNA sequence: TGTGCCAGCAGTTTGTTTTCGGGCACCGGGGAGCTGTTTTTT.

This clone showed up just once. The gene calls are TRBV28 and TRBJ1-2; D is possibly TRBD1 (6 bases). Germline CDR1 is MDHEN and CDR2 is SYDVKM. This CDR3 has 14 residues. V was pared by 7 bases and J by 3 bases, with 15 bases between. CDR3 sequence reads: CASTESTGYYGYTF. The CDR3 nucleotides read TGTGCCAGCACGGAATCGACAGGATACTATGGCTACACCTTC.